These 27 T cell receptor beta chains share one sample of origin, sequenced in a study of blood T cell repertoires in COVID-19. Profiled with immunoSEQ multiplex PCR; TCRdb holds only in-frame clones, not every one. The sample carries roughly 170,000 clones, 85% to 90% recorded once. Input material: peripheral blood. These receptor sequences come from a man between 65 and 85 years old with active or convalescent COVID-19.

This chain connects TRBV13 to TRBJ1-2; D gene ambiguous. Germline loops: CDR1 PRHDT, CDR2 FYEKMQ (reference sequence). Trimming cost V 7 bases and J 6 bases, with 21 bases left between them. CDR3 size: 15 residues. The CDR3 protein is CASNQLRTGGNGYTF. As DNA, the CDR3 is TGTGCCAGCAATCAGCTAAGGACGGGAGGGAATGGCTACACCTTC.

The count of this clone is one. The gene calls are TRBV24-1 and TRBJ2-1; D not certain. This CDR3 is 11 amino acids long. The germline gives CDR1 KGHDR, CDR2 SFDVKD. With 5 bases removed from V and 15 bases from J, the gap between germline ends came to 13 bases. This chain's CDR3 is CATSATEKVFF. In nucleotides, the CDR3 is TGTGCCACCAGTGCGACGGAGAAGGTGTTCTTC.

The V call is TRBV24-1, the J call TRBJ2-5, with D possibly TRBD1 on 6 matching bases. The CDR3 loop spans 14 amino acids. Trimming removed 9 bases from V and 9 bases from J, with 22 bases in between. Germline CDR1 KGHDR, CDR2 SFDVKD. CDR3 in amino acids: CATGHQGRVFAQYF. The CDR3 DNA follows: TGTGCCACCGGCCATCAGGGGAGAGTTTTCGCCCAGTACTTC.

J is TRBJ1-2 and V is TRBV6-4, with 12 bases identical to TRBD1. Trimming cost V 1 base and J 4 bases; bases outside gene matches: 7. The CDR3 has 17 residues. Germline V gene sequence: CDR1 MRHNA, CDR2 SNTAGT. CDR3 DNA: TGTGCCAGCAGTGACTGGGACAGGGGGCGCGGCGGCTATGGCTACACCTTC. It is translated as CASSDWDRGRGGYGYTF.

DNA of the CDR3: TGTGCCTGGAGTCCTAGACTAGGACAGGGGGCTGAAGCTTTCTTT. Protein: CAWSPRLGQGAEAFF. This chain uses TRBV30 with TRBJ1-1; 10 nucleotides match TRBD1. CDR1 and CDR2 from the germline V gene are GTSNPN and SVGIG (reference sequence). The V and J ends lost 2 bases and 6 bases, in that order; junction bases with no gene match: 9. The CDR3 runs 15 residues.

The chain links TRBV28 to TRBJ1-6; TRBD1 agrees at 9 bases. The CDR3 spans 14 residues. The germline V gene has CDR1 MDHEN and CDR2 SYDVKM. V was clipped by 5 bases and J by 8 bases; unmatched bases: 4. Here the CDR3 DNA reads TGTGCCAGCAGTCACAGGACAGGGGATTCACCCCTCCACTTT. Translating it yields CASSHRTGDSPLHF.

This clone showed up just once. This chain connects TRBV15 to TRBJ2-7, with D maybe TRBD1 (5 bases). The CDR3 is 14 amino acids. The V end lost 5 bases, the J end lost 0 bases, and 11 bases lay between the germline ends. Looked up from germline, CDR1 is LNHNV and CDR2 is YYDKDF (reference sequence). This CDR3 reads CATSEYRSSYEQYF. CDR3 DNA: TGTGCCACCAGCGAATACAGGAGCTCCTACGAGCAGTACTTC.

The chain carries TRBV12-3 or TRBV12-4 and TRBJ1-3; D may be TRBD1 (5 bases). V was cut by 8 bases and J by 6 bases, with 14 bases left in between. The CDR3 runs 13 residues. This CDR3 is CASCQGIENTIYF. CDR3 sequence (DNA): TGTGCCAGCTGCCAGGGAATCGAAAACACCATATATTTT.

The chain employs TRBV19 and TRBJ1-2; D uncertain. Germline loops: CDR1 LNHDA, CDR2 SQIVND (reference sequence). CDR3 size: 14 residues. Trimming removed 4 bases at V and 4 bases at J, with 13 bases between. As DNA, the CDR3 is TGTGCCAGTAGTAGCCGGGGAGCGGGCTATGGCTACACCTTC. Its protein product is CASSSRGAGYGYTF.

The chain has TRBV27 and TRBJ2-5, with D maybe TRBD1 (6 bases). V lost 4 bases and J lost 3, with 15 bases in between. The germline V gene has CDR1 MNHEY and CDR2 SMNVEV (reference sequence). CDR3 length: 15 amino acids. CDR3 residues: CASSSLPWTEETQYF. DNA for the CDR3: TGTGCCAGCAGTTCCCTCCCCTGGACAGAAGAGACCCAGTACTTC.

V and J are TRBV28 and TRBJ1-6; D possibly corresponds to TRBD1 (6 bases). V was clipped by 5 bases and J by 7 bases, with 12 bases between them. CDR1 and CDR2 (germline): MDHEN, SYDVKM. The CDR3 extends over 14 amino acids. CDR3 region: CASSRGGGNSPLHF. CDR3 DNA: TGTGCCAGCAGTAGAGGGGGGGGGAATTCACCCCTCCACTTT.

V usage is TRBV5-1 and J usage is TRBJ1-5, with 9 bases aligning to TRBD1. The germline gives CDR1 SGHRS, CDR2 YFSETQ. CDR3 size: 15 residues. V shed 3 bases, J shed 7 bases, and the junction held 8 bases outside the gene matches. CDR3 nucleotides: TGCGCCAGCAGCTCCGGGACAGGGTATAAACAGCCCCAGCATTTT. Its protein is CASSSGTGYKQPQHF. Drawing the rest from reference TRBV5-1 and TRBJ1-5, the complete variable domain is KAGVTQTPRYLIKTRGQQVTLSCSPISGHRSVSWYQQTPGQGLQFLFEYFSETQRNKGNFPGRFSGRQFSNSRSEMNVSTLELGDSALYLCASSSGTGYKQPQHFGDGTRLSIL.

A single count supports this clone. CDR3 loop: CAWSDQQGYAGYTF. In DNA form, the CDR3 reads TGTGCCTGGAGCGATCAACAGGGGTACGCTGGCTACACCTTC. The chain is built from TRBV30 and TRBJ1-2; 7 nucleotides match TRBD1. CDR1 GTSNPN and CDR2 SVGIG come from the germline V gene (reference sequence). This CDR3 has 14 amino acids. The V gene end was trimmed by 3 bases and the J gene end by 7 bases; junction bases not matched to a gene: 11.

The chain employs TRBV7-2 and TRBJ2-1, with D perhaps TRBD1 (5 bases). Germline V gene data show CDR1 as SGHTA and CDR2 as FQGNSA. This CDR3 has 17 residues. Trimming took 4 bases from V and 0 from J, leaving 16 bases between them. CDR3 bases: TGTGCCAGCAGCTGGACCGGACACCCGAGCTCCTACAATGAGCAGTTCTTC. This translates into CASSWTGHPSSYNEQFF.

The rearrangement links TRBV19 to TRBJ1-2; D gene ambiguous. The V end was cut by 6 bases, the J end by 5 bases, with 13 bases between. Germline CDR1 and CDR2: LNHDA and SQIVND (reference sequence). The CDR3 covers 13 residues. This CDR3 is CASRAGGGYGYTF. The CDR3 nucleotides are TGTGCCAGTAGGGCAGGAGGAGGTTATGGCTACACCTTC.

V gene TRBV7-8 combines with J gene TRBJ1-5; tentative D call: TRBD1 (6 bases). V lost 5 bases to trimming and J lost 0 bases, with 14 bases between them. This CDR3 is 16 amino acids long. CDR1 is SGHVS and CDR2 is FQNEAQ in the germline V gene. CDR3 residues: CASSPGTSNSNQPQHF. The CDR3 coding sequence is TGTGCCAGCAGCCCCGGGACAAGCAATAGCAATCAGCCCCAGCATTTT.

The rearrangement links TRBV5-6 to TRBJ1-5; TRBD1 might be the D (6 bases). Germline V gene data show CDR1 as SGHDT and CDR2 as YYEEEE. CDR3 length: 15 residues. Trimming took 2 bases from V and 0 from J, leaving 9 bases between them. As DNA, the CDR3 is TGTGCCAGCAGCTTTACAGGGCATAGCAATCAGCCCCAGCATTTT. This sequence encodes CASSFTGHSNQPQHF. Looking up the rest from reference TRBV5-6 and TRBJ1-5 gives the full variable domain: DAGVTQSPTHLIKTRGQQVTLRCSPKSGHDTVSWYQQALGQGPQFIFQYYEEEERQRGNFPDRFSGHQFPNYSSELNVNALLLGDSALYLCASSFTGHSNQPQHFGDGTRLSIL.

V and J are TRBV9 and TRBJ1-2; 10 bases map to TRBD1. Germline CDR1 reads SGDLS; CDR2 reads YYNGEE. Unmatched junction bases numbered 1, after V lost 1 base and J lost 1 base. The CDR3 runs 15 residues. In nucleotides, the CDR3 is TGTGCCAGCAGCGTAAGGGACAGGGGTAACTATGGCTACACCTTC. Translating gives CASSVRDRGNYGYTF.

This chain connects TRBV27 to TRBJ2-3; no clear D gene. The CDR3 consists of 13 residues. V was shortened by 0 bases and J by 4 bases, with 5 bases between the two germline ends. Germline-derived CDR1 and CDR2 are MNHEY and SMNVEV (reference sequence). CDR3 coding DNA: TGTGCCAGCAGTTTATCGAGAGCAGATACGCAGTATTTT. Encoded protein: CASSLSRADTQYF.

The V gene is TRBV18, the J gene TRBJ2-2, with 9 positions matching TRBD1. The CDR3 totals 15 residues. Looked up from germline, CDR1 is KGHSH and CDR2 is LQKENI. After removal of 3 bases from V and 5 bases from J, the junction contained 4 bases not matched to a gene. The CDR3 DNA reads TGTGCCAGCTCACCCGGGACAGGGTTTACCGGGGAGCTGTTTTTT. This codes for CASSPGTGFTGELFF.

The chain is built from TRBV5-6 and TRBJ1-5; D may be TRBD1 (5 bases). Deletions cut 1 base from V and 4 bases from J, with 18 bases between. Germline V gene data show CDR1 as SGHDT and CDR2 as YYEEEE. The CDR3 length is 17 residues. The CDR3 is CASSLQGTPPLNQPQHF. CDR3 DNA: TGTGCCAGCAGCTTGCAGGGAACACCGCCACTGAATCAGCCCCAGCATTTT.

This sequence joins TRBV6-2 or TRBV6-3 and TRBJ2-1, with 8 nucleotides matching TRBD1. There are 12 residues in the CDR3. Trimming cost V 6 bases and J 9 bases; bases outside gene matches: 4. Germline CDR1 MNHEY, CDR2 SVGEGT. The CDR3, as DNA: TGTGCCAGCAGCGACAGGGGACTTGAGCAGTTCTTC. The encoded protein is CASSDRGLEQFF.

The V gene is TRBV5-1, the J gene TRBJ2-5; 12 bases fit TRBD1. V was pared by 2 bases and J by 5 bases, with 7 bases of the junction left unmatched. The CDR3 runs 16 residues. Germline CDR1 is SGHRS and CDR2 is YFSETQ. CDR3 sequence reads: CASSFLGTGGRETQYF. The CDR3 DNA reads as TGCGCCAGCAGCTTTCTCGGGACAGGGGGCCGGGAGACCCAGTACTTC.

This clone was detected once. The V gene is TRBV28, the J gene TRBJ2-1; TRBD2 agrees at 13 bases. The CDR3 has 15 amino acids. Germline lookup yields CDR1 MDHEN and CDR2 SYDVKM. After removal of 6 bases from V and 7 bases from J, the junction contained 6 bases not matched to a gene. The CDR3 here is CASRPLAGGSNEQFF. The CDR3 coding sequence is TGTGCCAGCAGACCACTAGCGGGAGGGTCGAATGAGCAGTTCTTC.

The J gene is TRBJ2-2, the V gene TRBV11-3, with 9 bases that match TRBD1. The CDR3 contains 15 residues. With 4 bases clipped from V and 3 bases from J, the junction kept 3 bases outside the gene matches. Germline V gene data show CDR1 as SGHNT and CDR2 as YENEEA. DNA of the CDR3: TGTGCCAGCAGCTCCCGGGACAGGGACACCGGGGAGCTGTTTTTT. Protein sequence: CASSSRDRDTGELFF. The whole variable domain, remainder taken from reference TRBV11-3 and TRBJ2-2, is EAGVVQSPRYKIIEKKQPVAFWCNPISGHNTLYWYLQNLGQGPELLIRYENEEAVDDSQLPKDRFSAERLKGVDSTLKIQPAELGDSAVYLCASSSRDRDTGELFFGEGSRLTVL.

The CDR3 here is CASSQESGVAGLSYEQYF. The CDR3 nucleotides are TGCGCCAGCAGCCAAGAAAGTGGGGTAGCGGGGCTTTCCTACGAGCAGTACTTC. The chain carries TRBV4-3 and TRBJ2-7, with 8 bases matching TRBD2. Germline V gives CDR1 LGHNA, CDR2 YSLEER. The CDR3 runs to 18 residues. After removal of 0 bases from V and 1 base from J, the junction contained 11 bases not matched to a gene.

This clone was counted a single time. The chain is built from TRBV9 and TRBJ1-1; perhaps TRBD1 as D (6 bases). Germline V gene data show CDR1 as SGDLS and CDR2 as YYNGEE. Deletions cut 4 bases from V and 1 base from J, with 14 bases between. The CDR3 runs 15 residues. This CDR3 is CASSYRDNRNTEAFF. The CDR3 bases are TGTGCCAGCAGCTACCGGGACAACCGGAACACTGAAGCTTTCTTT.